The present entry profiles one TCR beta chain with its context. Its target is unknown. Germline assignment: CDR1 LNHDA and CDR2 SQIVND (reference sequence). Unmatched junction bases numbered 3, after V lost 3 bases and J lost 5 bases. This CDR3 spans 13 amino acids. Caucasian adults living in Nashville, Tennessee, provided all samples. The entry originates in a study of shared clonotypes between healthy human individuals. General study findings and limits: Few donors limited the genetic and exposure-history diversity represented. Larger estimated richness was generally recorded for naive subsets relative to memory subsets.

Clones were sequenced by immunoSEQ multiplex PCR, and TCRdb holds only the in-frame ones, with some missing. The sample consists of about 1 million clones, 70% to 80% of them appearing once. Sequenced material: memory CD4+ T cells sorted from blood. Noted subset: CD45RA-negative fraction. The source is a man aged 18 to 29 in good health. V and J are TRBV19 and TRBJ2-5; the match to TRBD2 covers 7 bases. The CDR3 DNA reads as TGTGCCAGTAGTATGGGGGGGAGGGAGACCCAGTACTTC. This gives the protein CASSMGGRETQYF. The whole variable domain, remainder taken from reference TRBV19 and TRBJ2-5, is DGGITQSPKYLFRKEGQNVTLSCEQNLNHDAMYWYRQDPGQGLRLIYYSQIVNDFQKGDIAEGYSVSREKKESFPLTVTSAQKNPTAFYLCASSMGGRETQYFGPGTRLLVL.